Listed below are T cell receptor beta chains from one sample, sequenced in a study of T cells expressing NK-cell markers. With the 5' RACE reads reprocessed, TCRdb shows one record per CDR3 protein and no DNA. The sample totals about 400,000 distinct CDR3 sequences. The specimen was blood T cells: a sorted CD56 or NKG2C T cell subset, CD4+ or CD8+ T cells, or bulk PBMC T cells (not recorded which). The source is a woman aged 45-59 years in good health. The CDR3 runs from the conserved cysteine through the conserved F or W.

TRBV6-5	TRBJ2-7	CASRRTSGNYEQYF
TRBV19	TRBJ1-1	CASILSQQLNTEAFF
TRBV6-8	TRBJ2-1	CASPPRLAVLGEFF
TRBV20-1	TRBJ2-3	CSAIGGPGGITDTQYF
TRBV7-8	TRBJ2-7	CASTLTVGRHEQYF
TRBV28	TRBJ1-5	CASSLWEIRGANQPQHF
TRBV3-1	TRBJ2-3	CASSGARGTDTQYF
TRBV7-2	TRBJ2-1	CASSEWGLAVAYPSSYNEQFF
TRBV27	TRBJ2-1	CASSPLLRRTNNEQFF
TRBV15	TRBJ2-7	CATSQAGDGSYEQYF
TRBV6-5	TRBJ2-2	CASSFGLAGSSETGELFF
TRBV5-1	TRBJ2-5	CASSHRTGGAGETQYF
TRBV11-3	TRBJ2-1	CASSLGELAGGFNEQFF
TRBV16	TRBJ2-1	CASSQALINEQFF
TRBV15	TRBJ2-5	CATSRERQQETQYF
TRBV6-5	TRBJ2-2	CASSRTGPGELFF
TRBV18	TRBJ2-4	CASSPVTGLPNIQYF
TRBV5-1	TRBJ2-1	CASRLRLAGDEQFF
TRBV20-1	TRBJ1-2	CSATGTGQLYGYTF
TRBV6-1	TRBJ1-6	CASSLPFRGSNSPLHF
TRBV7-6	TRBJ2-4	CASSLGSGGIQYF
TRBV19	TRBJ2-4	CASSIDEGNIQYF
TRBV24-1	TRBJ2-1	CATSEVGVSYNEQFF
TRBV20-1	TRBJ2-7	CSAIKSSYEQYF
TRBV20-1	TRBJ2-4	CSARAWVASGIDIQYF
TRBV6-5	TRBJ1-4	CASRPRGGNEKLFF
TRBV11-1	TRBJ2-3	CASSRRQGEGSDTQYF
TRBV12-3/TRBV12-4	TRBJ2-1	CASSLKRLELQGADLIEQFF
TRBV3-1	TRBJ2-7	CASSLSAGGAYEQYF
TRBV7-3	TRBJ1-4	CASSIGDRKDEKLFF
TRBV20-1	TRBJ2-4	CSARAVQEKNIQYF
TRBV9	TRBJ2-1	CASSVAVGLAGGGEQFF
TRBV29-1	TRBJ2-5	CSVRTGKETQYF
TRBV11-2	TRBJ2-5	CASSTQLAGAYQETQYF
TRBV2	TRBJ2-1	CASRRFGSYNEQFF
TRBV24-1	TRBJ2-1	CATSDFLGKLPYNEQFF
TRBV5-1	TRBJ2-1	CASSLRLLKYNEQFF
TRBV18	TRBJ2-1	CASSYSGSTLSNEQFF
TRBV5-1	TRBJ2-2	CASSFEPVGGELFF
TRBV12-3/TRBV12-4	TRBJ1-1	CASSFNGGTTEAFF
TRBV12-3/TRBV12-4	TRBJ2-1	CASLPRAGDNEQFF
TRBV12-5	TRBJ1-2	CASGQRPIGTAGYTF
TRBV12-3/TRBV12-4	TRBJ2-7	CASRLGPAEQYF
TRBV21-1	TRBJ2-2	CASSKEAGREGQNTGELFF
TRBV19	TRBJ1-2	CASSIGTGTTSPWGYTF
TRBV9	TRBJ1-1	CASSVDGVLNTEAFF
TRBV9	TRBJ2-1	CASSPRGSGTYNEQFF
TRBV20-1	TRBJ1-2	CSASPDNYGYTF
TRBV20-1	TRBJ1-2	CSANPDRGPGYTF
TRBV2	TRBJ2-1	CASSERQGHNEQFF
TRBV6-5	TRBJ2-3	CASSYAVPGQATDTQYF